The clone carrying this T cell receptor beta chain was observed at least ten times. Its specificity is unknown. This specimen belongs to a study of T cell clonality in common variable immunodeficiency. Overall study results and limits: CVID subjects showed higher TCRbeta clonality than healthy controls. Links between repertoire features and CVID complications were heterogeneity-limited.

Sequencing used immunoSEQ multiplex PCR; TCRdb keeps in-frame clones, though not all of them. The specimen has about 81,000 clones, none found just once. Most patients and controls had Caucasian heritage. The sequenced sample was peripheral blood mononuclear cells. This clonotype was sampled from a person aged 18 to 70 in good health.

The CDR3 region is CSARTRSGSKADTQYF. The DNA read from the CDR3 is TGCAGTGCTAGAACACGTAGCGGGAGTAAAGCAGATACG. The chain recombines TRBV20-1 with TRBJ2-3, with 9 bases that match TRBD2. The CDR3 extends 3 residues past the end of the read, so its final part is completed from the germline J gene. This CDR3 region has 16 residues. After removal of 2 bases from V and 4 bases from J, the junction contained 10 bases not matched to a gene. Germline CDR1 and CDR2: DFQATT and SNEGSKA (reference sequence).